What follows is one T cell receptor (beta chain) and its context. The record originates from a study of blood T cell repertoires in COVID-19. In the study overall: Samples taken during acute and convalescent COVID-19 were collected in the United States, Italy and Spain.

TCRdb's copy holds only in-frame clones and misses some; the assay was immunoSEQ multiplex PCR. Here the sample spans about 53,000 clones, 90% being singletons. The CDR3 extends over 16 amino acids. V lost 2 bases to trimming and J lost 5 bases; unmatched junction nucleotides: 8. The germline V gene has CDR1 MNHEY and CDR2 SVGAGI. The gene calls are TRBV6-5 and TRBJ2-3, with 9 bases matching TRBD2. Sequencing was performed on peripheral blood. The TCR comes from a human donor in a cohort sampled during active COVID-19. CDR3 sequence reads: CASSYLGGGGRDTQYF. As DNA, the CDR3 is TGTGCCAGCAGTTACCTCGGCGGGGGGGGTCGAGATACGCAGTATTTT.